Following are 10 T cell receptor beta chains from one sample sequenced in a study of T cells in Graves' hyperthyroidism and ophthalmopathy. TCR beta CDR3 regions were amplified from RNA. A set of HTBI primers served as the primers for a first-round RT-PCR of the TCR CDR3. TCRdb called the multiplex PCR reads again in MiXCR, with one record for every CDR3 protein. The table shows around 800,000 distinct CDR3 sequences, with over 35% occurring only once. Sequenced sample: blood. The receptors come from a man between 18 and 35 years old with Graves' hyperthyroidism.

V gene TRBV12-3 or TRBV12-4 combines with J gene TRBJ2-7; 9 nucleotides match TRBD1. The CDR3 totals 13 residues. The junction had 6 bases not matched to a gene; V was cut back by 6 bases and J by 6 bases. The chain's CDR3 is CASRPGTGTEQYF. For the CDR3, the DNA is TGTGCCAGCAGGCCCGGGACAGGGACCGAGCAGTACTTC.

Details on this clonotype: A much larger clonotype is one base distant, so this may be a read error. The chain is built from TRBV2 and TRBJ2-5, with D hard to call. CDR3 length: 11 amino acids. The V end was cut by 8 bases, the J end by 5 bases, with 9 bases between. The germline V gene has CDR1 SNHLY and CDR2 FYNNEI. The CDR3 region has the DNA TGTGCCAGCGCCATCCATGAGACCCAGTACTTC. Protein: CASAIHETQYF.

This clonotype was detected only once. The gene calls are TRBV20-1 and TRBJ1-1; D is uncertain. V dropped 6 bases and J dropped 2 bases, with 19 bases sitting between them. Germline V lookup: CDR1 DFQATT, CDR2 SNEGSKA (reference sequence). The CDR3 is made up of 15 amino acids. Written as DNA, the CDR3 is TGCAGTGCCAGCTCACGTCAGAACCTCAACACTGAAGCTTTCTTT. This encodes CSASSRQNLNTEAFF.

This clonotype has only a few counts. The chain uses TRBV6-6 and TRBJ2-7; tentative D call: TRBD1 (6 bases). Trimming removed 6 bases at V and 6 bases at J, with 18 bases between. Germline-derived CDR1 and CDR2 are MNHNY and SVGAGI (reference sequence). The CDR3 is 14 amino acids. This chain's CDR3 is CASSLEQGALEQYF. In nucleotides, the CDR3 is TGTGCCAGCAGCCTAGAACAGGGAGCTCTCGAGCAGTACTTC.

There are many counts of this clonotype. The chain links TRBV19 to TRBJ1-6; D may be TRBD1 (6 bases). The V and J ends lost 7 bases and 5 bases respectively, with 12 bases between them. Germline V gene sequence: CDR1 LNHDA, CDR2 SQIVND (reference sequence). CDR3 size: 14 residues. The CDR3 is CASTLGHHNSPLHF. DNA of the CDR3: TGTGCCAGTACATTGGGACACCATAATTCACCCCTCCACTTT.

The chain links TRBV7-3 to TRBJ2-7; no definite D call. Germline CDR1 SGHTA, CDR2 FQGTGA. The CDR3 consists of 13 residues. Trimming left V 7 bases short and J 6 bases short, with 16 bases between. CDR3 coding DNA: TGTGCCAGCAACGTCGCCAGTGGCTCCGAGCAGTACTTC. Its translation: CASNVASGSEQYF.

This clonotype was observed at least ten times. The J gene is TRBJ1-1, the V gene TRBV11-2, with a weak D call TRBD1 (6 bases). CDR1 is SGHAT and CDR2 is FQNNGV in the germline V gene. This CDR3 spans 14 amino acids. Trimming removed 2 bases at V and 1 base at J, with 8 bases between. CDR3 residues: CASSLYRANTEAFF. In DNA form, the CDR3 reads TGTGCCAGCAGCTTATACAGGGCGAACACTGAAGCTTTCTTT.

The chain recombines TRBV7-2 with TRBJ2-5; D is perhaps TRBD2 (5 bases). Germline V lookup: CDR1 SGHTA, CDR2 FQGNSA. V lost 2 bases and J lost 4, with 11 bases in between. CDR3 length: 14 residues. In nucleotides, the CDR3 is TGTGCCAGCAGCTTATTCGGGGAGTCAGAGACCCAGTACTTC. Its translation: CASSLFGESETQYF.

This clonotype was recorded at least ten times. The chain joins TRBV29-1 to TRBJ2-7; 9 nucleotides agree with TRBD2. The CDR3 consists of 15 residues. The ends lost 1 base at V and 3 bases at J; junction bases unmatched: 7. CDR1 and CDR2 (germline): SQVTM, ANQGSEA. CDR3 DNA: TGCAGCGTTGAAGCTCAAGCGGGGGGACTCTACGAGCAGTACTTC. Its protein is CSVEAQAGGLYEQYF.

This clonotype has just a few counts. The chain is built from TRBV7-2 and TRBJ1-1; D is uncertain. Trimming took 6 bases from V and 6 from J, leaving 14 bases between them. The CDR3 length is 13 residues. Germline V gene lookup returns CDR1 SGHTA and CDR2 FQGNSA. CDR3 region: CASSSVTAPEAFF. As DNA, the CDR3 is TGTGCCAGCAGTTCCGTGACGGCCCCTGAAGCTTTCTTT.